The entry below gives a single T cell receptor beta chain sequence along with its context. Trimming shortened V by 5 bases and J by 4 bases, and 7 bases separated the two germline ends. Germline CDR1 reads LNHNV; CDR2 reads YYDKDF (reference sequence). The CDR3 is 12 residues long. TCRdb keeps only in-frame clones here, not all; method: immunoSEQ multiplex PCR. The sample has 100,000 to 150,000 clones; nearly 90% are singletons. These data originate in a study of control samples from healthy donors and cancer patients. The V call is TRBV15, the J call TRBJ2-3; the D is unclear. This TCR came from a man aged 50 or older with head and neck cancer. Material: PBMCs. This CDR3 is CATSHYADTQYF. CDR3 DNA sequence: TGTGCCACCAGCCACTATGCAGATACGCAGTATTTT.